These T cell receptor beta chains were read from a single sample in a study of blood T cell repertoires in COVID-19. The method was immunoSEQ multiplex PCR; TCRdb's version includes in-frame clones alone and lacks a portion of them. This table has 55,000 to 75,000 clones, approximately 84% appearing once. The sequencing sample was made of peripheral blood. Receptors were obtained from a man older than 75 with COVID-19, enrolled during active disease. The CDR3 runs from the conserved cysteine through the conserved F or W. A D gene is named only where the DNA matches it firmly. Only some rows state a clone size, as once, few, many or a class for expanded clones.

cdr3_aa cdr3_nt v_call clone_size j_call d_call
CASSEGQGPSKEKLFF TGTGCCAGCAGTGAAGGACAGGGGCCGAGTAAGGAAAAACTGTTTTTT TRBV6-1 once TRBJ1-4 TRBD1
CASSLGPDPGPRGGPTDYGYTF TGTGCCAGCAGTTTAGGCCCCGACCCCGGTCCCCGAGGAGGGCCTACCGACTATGGCTACACCTTC TRBV28 . TRBJ1-2 .
CASSLLGGISNQPQHF TGTGCCAGCAGTTTATTGGGGGGGATTAGCAATCAGCCCCAGCATTTT TRBV27 . TRBJ1-5 .
CASSETGESNQPQHF TGTGCCAGCAGCGAGACAGGGGAGAGCAATCAGCCCCAGCATTTT TRBV9 . TRBJ1-5 TRBD1
CASGPRGGIETQYF TGTGCCAGCGGACCTAGGGGGGGGATAGAGACCCAGTACTTC TRBV6-6 . TRBJ2-5 .
CASSTGLRGQPQHF TGTGCCAGTAGTACGGGACTCCGGGGTCAGCCCCAGCATTTT TRBV19 . TRBJ1-5 .
CASSVDPVGTGTGNTIYF TGTGCCAGCAGCGTAGATCCGGTTGGGACAGGGACTGGAAACACCATATATTTT TRBV9 . TRBJ1-3 TRBD1
CASSYYRGSQYF TGTGCCAGCAGTTACTACAGGGGATCACAGTACTTC TRBV6-5 . TRBJ2-7 TRBD1
CSFPRGRADTQYF TGCAGCTTTCCTCGGGGGAGGGCAGATACGCAGTATTTT TRBV29-1 . TRBJ2-3 TRBD2
CSASSSGRLPVDEQFF TGCAGTGCTAGTTCTAGCGGGAGGCTACCTGTCGATGAGCAGTTCTTC TRBV20-1 . TRBJ2-1 TRBD2
CASSPEGAFGNEQFF TGTGCCAGCAGCCCCGAGGGGGCATTCGGCAATGAGCAGTTCTTC TRBV7-6 . TRBJ2-1 TRBD1
CAWSVRMGPTGGQPQHF TGTGCCTGGAGTGTACGGATGGGTCCGACGGGAGGTCAGCCCCAGCATTTT TRBV30 . TRBJ1-5 .
CASSRPGGRWPQHF TGTGCCAGCAGTCGTCCAGGGGGACGATGGCCCCAGCATTTT TRBV3-1/TRBV3-2 . TRBJ1-5 TRBD1
CSASTPNRRTGNNEKLFF TGCAGTGCTAGTACCCCCAACCGGCGGACGGGAAATAATGAAAAACTGTTTTTT TRBV20-1 . TRBJ1-4 .
CASSLLGAVNTEAFF TGTGCCAGCAGCTTATTAGGGGCGGTGAACACTGAAGCTTTCTTT TRBV7-2 . TRBJ1-1 .
CASSLAIRGAYNEQFF TGCGCCAGCAGCTTGGCTATACGGGGGGCCTACAATGAGCAGTTCTTC TRBV5-1 few TRBJ2-1 TRBD2
CASSEASGRRIIMYTQYF TGTGCCAGCAGTGAGGCTAGCGGGAGGCGGATTATCATGTATACGCAGTATTTT TRBV6-1 . TRBJ2-3 TRBD2
CASSSSTSTEAFF TGTGCCAGCAGCTCTTCTACGAGCACTGAAGCTTTCTTT TRBV5-4 . TRBJ1-1 .
CASSAVGGGTNYGYTF TGTGCCAGCAGCGCCGTCGGGGGTGGAACTAACTATGGCTACACCTTC TRBV3-1/TRBV3-2 few TRBJ1-2 .
CASSRNEKLFF TGTGCCAGCAGCCGTAATGAAAAACTGTTTTTT TRBV7-9 . TRBJ1-4 .
CASSGQGPMNTEAFF TGTGCCAGTAGTGGACAGGGTCCGATGAACACTGAAGCTTTCTTT TRBV19 . TRBJ1-1 TRBD1
CASSQTGFSATNEKLFF TGCGCCAGCAGCCAGACAGGGTTTTCGGCAACTAATGAAAAACTGTTTTTT TRBV4-3 . TRBJ1-4 TRBD1
CASSPGQENTEAFF TGTGCCAGCAGCCCCGGACAGGAGAACACTGAAGCTTTCTTT TRBV3-1/TRBV3-2 . TRBJ1-1 TRBD1
CASSETPPTTEQYF TGTGCCAGCAGTGAAACCCCCCCGACTACCGAGCAGTACTTC TRBV2 few TRBJ2-7 .
CASSYSGAGDVNEQFF TGTGCCAGCAGTTACTCAGGAGCGGGAGATGTGAATGAGCAGTTCTTC TRBV6-5 . TRBJ2-1 TRBD2
CASSHGARGTDTQYF TGCGCCAGCAGCCATGGCGCCCGGGGCACAGATACGCAGTATTTT TRBV5-1 once TRBJ2-3 .
CASSWGTGDTQYF TGCGCCAGCAGCTGGGGGACAGGAGATACGCAGTATTTT TRBV5-1 . TRBJ2-3 TRBD1
CASSFLGTGIYNEQFF TGTGCCAGCAGTTTCCTAGGGACAGGGATCTACAATGAGCAGTTCTTC TRBV27 . TRBJ2-1 TRBD1
CASSLFPVSYEQYF TGTGCCAGCAGCTTGTTCCCGGTCTCCTACGAGCAGTACTTC TRBV5-8 few TRBJ2-7 .
CASSPGGQGSNQPQHF TGTGCCAGCTCACCGGGGGGACAGGGGAGCAATCAGCCCCAGCATTTT TRBV18 . TRBJ1-5 TRBD1
CAIRDLSGGDHTEAFF TGTGCCATCAGAGATCTATCGGGGGGCGATCACACTGAAGCTTTCTTT TRBV10-3 . TRBJ1-1 .
CASSPGTGTSTDTQYF TGTGCCAGCTCACCCGGGACAGGGACTAGCACAGATACGCAGTATTTT TRBV18 . TRBJ2-3 TRBD1
CASSEGPGEAFF TGTGCCAGCAGTGAAGGACCAGGTGAAGCTTTCTTT TRBV2 . TRBJ1-1 .
CATSDLGTAQETQYF TGTGCCACCAGTGATCTCGGGACAGCACAAGAGACCCAGTACTTC TRBV24-1 . TRBJ2-5 TRBD1
CASSFNSFYGYTF TGTGCCAGCAGTTTTAATTCGTTCTATGGCTACACCTTC TRBV6-2/TRBV6-3 few TRBJ1-2 .
CASSLPPGRTEAFF TGTGCCAGCAGCTTACCGCCAGGGAGGACTGAAGCTTTCTTT TRBV7-9 . TRBJ1-1 .
CATSDFGTSGRAAKETQYF TGTGCCACCAGTGATTTTGGGACTAGCGGGAGGGCGGCTAAGGAGACCCAGTACTTC TRBV24-1 . TRBJ2-5 TRBD2
CASSDSSGEGDTQYF TGTGCCAGCAGTGACTCTTCGGGAGAGGGAGATACGCAGTATTTT TRBV6-4 . TRBJ2-3 .
CATSRVGRSSYNEQFF TGTGCCACCAGCAGAGTTGGTCGCAGCTCCTACAATGAGCAGTTCTTC TRBV15 . TRBJ2-1 .
CASSQTGNEQFF TGTGCCAGTAGTCAAACAGGGAATGAGCAGTTCTTC TRBV19 once TRBJ2-1 .
CASSPRTAYNEQFF TGTGCCAGCTCACCCAGGACAGCCTACAATGAGCAGTTCTTC TRBV18 . TRBJ2-1 .
CASSLRTGPDTEAFF TGCGCCAGCAGCCTCCGGACAGGGCCGGACACTGAAGCTTTCTTT TRBV5-1 . TRBJ1-1 TRBD1
CASSIGGGQETQYF TGTGCCAGCAGCATTGGGGGGGGCCAAGAGACCCAGTACTTC TRBV7-2 . TRBJ2-5 TRBD2
CAITRGGSYEQYF TGTGCCATCACCCGGGGGGGGTCCTACGAGCAGTACTTC TRBV10-3 . TRBJ2-7 TRBD2
CATRAQGDTEAFF TGTGCCACCCGTGCTCAGGGGGACACTGAAGCTTTCTTT TRBV24-1 . TRBJ1-1 TRBD1
CASSQPQGLNTEAFF TGTGCCAGCAGTCAGCCCCAGGGCCTCAACACTGAAGCTTTCTTT TRBV6-6 . TRBJ1-1 .